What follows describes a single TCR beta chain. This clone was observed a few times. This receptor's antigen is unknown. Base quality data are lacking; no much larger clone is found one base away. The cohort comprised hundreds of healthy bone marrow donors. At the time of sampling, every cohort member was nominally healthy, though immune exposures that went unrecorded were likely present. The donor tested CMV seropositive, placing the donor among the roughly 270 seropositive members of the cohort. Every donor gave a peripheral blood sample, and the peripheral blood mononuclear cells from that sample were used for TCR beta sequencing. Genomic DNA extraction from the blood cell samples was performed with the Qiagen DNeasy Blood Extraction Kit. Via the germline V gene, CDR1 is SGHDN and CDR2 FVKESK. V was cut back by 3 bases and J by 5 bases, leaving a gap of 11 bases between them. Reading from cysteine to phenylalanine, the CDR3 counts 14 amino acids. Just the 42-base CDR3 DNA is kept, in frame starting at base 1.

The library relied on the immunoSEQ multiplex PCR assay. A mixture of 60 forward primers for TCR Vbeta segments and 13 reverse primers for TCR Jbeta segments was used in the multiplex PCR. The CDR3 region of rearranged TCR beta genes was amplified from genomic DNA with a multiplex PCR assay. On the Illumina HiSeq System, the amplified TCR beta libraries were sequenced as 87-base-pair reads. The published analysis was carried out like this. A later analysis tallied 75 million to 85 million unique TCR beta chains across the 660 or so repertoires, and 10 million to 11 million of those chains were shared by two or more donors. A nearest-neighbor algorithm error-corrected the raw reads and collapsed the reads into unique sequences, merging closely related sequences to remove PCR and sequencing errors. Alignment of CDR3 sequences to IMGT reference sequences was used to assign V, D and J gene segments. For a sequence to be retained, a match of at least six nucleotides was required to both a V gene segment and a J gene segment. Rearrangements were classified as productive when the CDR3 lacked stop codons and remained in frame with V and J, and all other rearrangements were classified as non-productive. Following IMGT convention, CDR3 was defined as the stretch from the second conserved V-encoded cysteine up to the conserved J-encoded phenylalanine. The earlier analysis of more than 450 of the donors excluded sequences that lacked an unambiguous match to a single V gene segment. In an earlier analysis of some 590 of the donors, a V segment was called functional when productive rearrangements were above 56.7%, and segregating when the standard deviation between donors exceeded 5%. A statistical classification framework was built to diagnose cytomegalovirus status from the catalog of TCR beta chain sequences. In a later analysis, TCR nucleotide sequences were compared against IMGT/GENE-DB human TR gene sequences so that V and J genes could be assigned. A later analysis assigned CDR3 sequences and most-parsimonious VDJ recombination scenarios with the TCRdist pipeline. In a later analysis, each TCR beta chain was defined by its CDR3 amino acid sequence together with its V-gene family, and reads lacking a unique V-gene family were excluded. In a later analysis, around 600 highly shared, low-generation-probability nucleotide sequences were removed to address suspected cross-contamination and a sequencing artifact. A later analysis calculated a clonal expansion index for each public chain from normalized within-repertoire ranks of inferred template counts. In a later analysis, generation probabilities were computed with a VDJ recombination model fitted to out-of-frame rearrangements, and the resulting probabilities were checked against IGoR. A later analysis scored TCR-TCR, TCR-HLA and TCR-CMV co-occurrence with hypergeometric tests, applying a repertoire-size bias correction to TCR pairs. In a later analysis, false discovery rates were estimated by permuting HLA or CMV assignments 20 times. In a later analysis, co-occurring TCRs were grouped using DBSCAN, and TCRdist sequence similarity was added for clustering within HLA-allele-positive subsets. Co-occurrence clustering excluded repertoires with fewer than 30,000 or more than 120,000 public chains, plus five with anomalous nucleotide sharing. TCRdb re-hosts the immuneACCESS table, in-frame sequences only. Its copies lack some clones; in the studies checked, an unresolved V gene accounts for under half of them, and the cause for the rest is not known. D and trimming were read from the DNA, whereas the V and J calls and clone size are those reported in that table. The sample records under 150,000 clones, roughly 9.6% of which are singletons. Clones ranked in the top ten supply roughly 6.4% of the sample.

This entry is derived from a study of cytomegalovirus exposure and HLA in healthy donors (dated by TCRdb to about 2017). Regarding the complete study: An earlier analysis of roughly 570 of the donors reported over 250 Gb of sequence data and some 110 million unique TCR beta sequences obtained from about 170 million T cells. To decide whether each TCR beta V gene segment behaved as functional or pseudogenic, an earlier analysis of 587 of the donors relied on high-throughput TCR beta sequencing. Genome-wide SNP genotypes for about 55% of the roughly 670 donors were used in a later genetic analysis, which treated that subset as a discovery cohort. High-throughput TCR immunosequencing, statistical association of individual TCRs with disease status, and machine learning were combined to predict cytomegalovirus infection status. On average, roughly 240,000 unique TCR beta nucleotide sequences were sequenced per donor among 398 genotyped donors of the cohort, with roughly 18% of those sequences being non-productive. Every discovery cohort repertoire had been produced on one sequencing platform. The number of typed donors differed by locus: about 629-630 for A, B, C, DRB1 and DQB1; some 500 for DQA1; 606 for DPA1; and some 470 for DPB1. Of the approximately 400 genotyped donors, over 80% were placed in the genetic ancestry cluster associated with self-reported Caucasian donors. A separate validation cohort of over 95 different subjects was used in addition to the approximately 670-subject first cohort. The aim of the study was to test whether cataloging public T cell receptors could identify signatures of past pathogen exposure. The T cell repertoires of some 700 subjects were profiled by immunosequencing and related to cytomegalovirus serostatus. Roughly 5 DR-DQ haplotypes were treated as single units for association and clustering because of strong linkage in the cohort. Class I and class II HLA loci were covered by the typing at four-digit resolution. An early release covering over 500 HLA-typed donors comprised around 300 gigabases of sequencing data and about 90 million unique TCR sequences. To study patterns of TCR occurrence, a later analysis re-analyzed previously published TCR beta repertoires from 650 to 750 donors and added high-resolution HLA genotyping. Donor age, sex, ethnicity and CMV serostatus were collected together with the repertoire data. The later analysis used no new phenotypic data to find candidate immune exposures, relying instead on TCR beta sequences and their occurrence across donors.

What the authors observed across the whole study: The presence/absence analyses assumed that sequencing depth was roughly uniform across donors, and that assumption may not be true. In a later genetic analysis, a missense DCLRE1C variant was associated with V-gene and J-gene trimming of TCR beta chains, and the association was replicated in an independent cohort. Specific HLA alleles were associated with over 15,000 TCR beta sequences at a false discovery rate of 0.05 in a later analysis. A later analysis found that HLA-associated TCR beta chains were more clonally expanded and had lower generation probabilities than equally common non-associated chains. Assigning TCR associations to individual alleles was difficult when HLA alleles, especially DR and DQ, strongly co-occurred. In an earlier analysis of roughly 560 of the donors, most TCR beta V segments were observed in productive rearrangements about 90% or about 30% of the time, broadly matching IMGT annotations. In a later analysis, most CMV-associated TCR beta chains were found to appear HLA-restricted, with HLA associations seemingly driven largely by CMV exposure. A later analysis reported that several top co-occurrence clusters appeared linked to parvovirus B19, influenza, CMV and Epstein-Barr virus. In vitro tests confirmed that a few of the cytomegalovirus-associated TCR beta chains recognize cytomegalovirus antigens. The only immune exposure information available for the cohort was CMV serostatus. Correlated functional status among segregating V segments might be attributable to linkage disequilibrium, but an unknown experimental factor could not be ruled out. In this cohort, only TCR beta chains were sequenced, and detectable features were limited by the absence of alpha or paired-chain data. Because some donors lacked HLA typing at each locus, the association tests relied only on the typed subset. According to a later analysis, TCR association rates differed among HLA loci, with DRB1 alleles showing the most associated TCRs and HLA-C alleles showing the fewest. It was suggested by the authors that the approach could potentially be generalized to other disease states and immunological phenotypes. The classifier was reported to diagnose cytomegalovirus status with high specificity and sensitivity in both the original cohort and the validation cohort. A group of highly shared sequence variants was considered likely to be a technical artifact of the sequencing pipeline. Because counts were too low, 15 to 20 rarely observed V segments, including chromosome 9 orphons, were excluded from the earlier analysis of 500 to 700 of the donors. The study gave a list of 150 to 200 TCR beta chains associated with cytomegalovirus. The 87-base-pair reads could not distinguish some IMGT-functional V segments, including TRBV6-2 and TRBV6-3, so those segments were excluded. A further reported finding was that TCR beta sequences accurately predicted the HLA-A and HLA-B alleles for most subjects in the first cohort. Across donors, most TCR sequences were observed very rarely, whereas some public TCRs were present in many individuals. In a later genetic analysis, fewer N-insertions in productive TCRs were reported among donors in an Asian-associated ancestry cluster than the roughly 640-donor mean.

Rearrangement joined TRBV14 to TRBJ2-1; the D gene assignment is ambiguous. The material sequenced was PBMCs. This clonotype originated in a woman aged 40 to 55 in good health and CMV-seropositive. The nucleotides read TGTGCCAGCAGCCATATAGGCCGGGACAATGAGCAGTTCTTC. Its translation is CASSHIGRDNEQFF. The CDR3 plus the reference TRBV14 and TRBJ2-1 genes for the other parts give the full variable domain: EAGVTQFPSHSVIEKGQTVTLRCDPISGHDNLYWYRRVMGKEIKFLLHFVKESKQDESGMPNNRFLAERTGGTYSTLKVQPAELEDSGVYFCASSHIGRDNEQFFGPGTRLTVL.